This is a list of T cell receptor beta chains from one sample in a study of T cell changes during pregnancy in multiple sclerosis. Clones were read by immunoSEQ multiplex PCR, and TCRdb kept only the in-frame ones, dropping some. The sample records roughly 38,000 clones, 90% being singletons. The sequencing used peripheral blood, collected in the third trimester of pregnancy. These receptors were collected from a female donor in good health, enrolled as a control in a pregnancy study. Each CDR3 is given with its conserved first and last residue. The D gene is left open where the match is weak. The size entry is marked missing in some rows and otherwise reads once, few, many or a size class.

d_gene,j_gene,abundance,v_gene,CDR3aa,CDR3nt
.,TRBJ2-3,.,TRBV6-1,CASSDNTQYF,TGTGCCAGCAGTGATAATACGCAGTATTTT
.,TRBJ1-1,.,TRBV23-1,CASSQSQGVMGTEAFF,TGCGCCAGCAGTCAATCCCAGGGTGTCATGGGGACTGAAGCTTTCTTT
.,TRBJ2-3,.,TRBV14,CASSTRQASTDTQYF,TGTGCCAGCAGCACCCGACAGGCGAGCACAGATACGCAGTATTTT
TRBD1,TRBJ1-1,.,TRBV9,CASSTHRGRGEAFF,TGTGCCAGCAGCACCCACAGGGGGAGAGGTGAAGCTTTCTTT
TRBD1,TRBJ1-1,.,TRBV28,CASGTGIMNTEAFF,TGTGCCAGCGGGACAGGGATTATGAACACTGAAGCTTTCTTT
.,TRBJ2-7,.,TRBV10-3,CAIRGPTSSYEQYF,TGTGCCATCAGGGGACCTACTAGCAGCTACGAGCAGTACTTC
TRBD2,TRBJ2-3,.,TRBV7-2,CASSLVPLAGGTSTDTQYF,TGTGCCAGCAGCTTAGTACCCCTAGCGGGGGGAACTAGCACAGATACGCAGTATTTT
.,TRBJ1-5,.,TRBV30,CAWSAGVSQPQHF,TGTGCCTGGAGCGCAGGGGTAAGTCAGCCCCAGCATTTT
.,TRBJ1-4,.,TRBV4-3,CASSQFLSWAVGTNEKLFF,.
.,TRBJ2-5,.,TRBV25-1,CASTETGFQETQYF,TGTGCCAGCACGGAGACTGGGTTCCAAGAGACCCAGTACTTC
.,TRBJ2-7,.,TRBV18,CASSTQQGRTSNEQYF,TGTGCCAGCTCAACTCAACAGGGGAGGACATCCAACGAGCAGTACTTC
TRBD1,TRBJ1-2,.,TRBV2,CASTDPRTGMGYGYTF,TGTGCCAGCACCGACCCCCGGACAGGGATGGGCTATGGCTACACCTTC
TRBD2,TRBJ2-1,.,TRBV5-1,CASSLLGGGEQFF,TGCGCCAGCAGCCTTCTCGGGGGAGGGGAGCAGTTCTTC
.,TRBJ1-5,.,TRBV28,CASSSGDPNQPQHF,TGTGCCAGCAGTTCAGGGGACCCCAATCAGCCCCAGCATTTT
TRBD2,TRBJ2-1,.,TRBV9,CASSPRTSGYNEQFF,TGTGCCAGCAGCCCCCGGACTAGCGGGTACAATGAGCAGTTCTTC
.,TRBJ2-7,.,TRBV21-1,CASSARLAGGYEQYF,TGTGCCAGCAGCGCGAGACTAGCGGGCGGCTACGAGCAGTACTTC
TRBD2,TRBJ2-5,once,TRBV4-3,CASSRGGGAGETQYF,TGCGCCAGCAGCCGCGGCGGGGGGGCCGGGGAGACCCAGTACTTC
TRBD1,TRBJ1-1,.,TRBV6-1,CASREGTGYSLNTEAFF,TGTGCCAGCAGAGAAGGGACAGGCTACTCTCTTAACACTGAAGCTTTCTTT
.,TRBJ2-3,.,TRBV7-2,CASSLSAAHTDTQYF,TGTGCCAGCAGCTTGTCCGCGGCCCACACAGATACGCAGTATTTT
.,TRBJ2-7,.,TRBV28,CASSYREYEQYF,TGTGCCAGCAGTTACAGGGAATACGAGCAGTACTTC
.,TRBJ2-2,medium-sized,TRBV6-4,CASSDSGDTGELFF,TGTGCCAGCAGTGACTCCGGGGACACCGGGGAGCTGTTTTTT
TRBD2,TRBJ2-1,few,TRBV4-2,CASSQVSGGDNEQFF,TGTGCCAGCAGCCAAGTTAGCGGGGGGGACAATGAGCAGTTCTTC
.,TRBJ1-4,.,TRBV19,CASRAGISVILNEKLFF,TGTGCCAGTAGAGCCGGGATCTCTGTGATTCTTAATGAAAAACTGTTTTTT
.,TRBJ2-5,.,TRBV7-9,CASSLVNTPQETQYF,TGTGCCAGCAGCTTAGTAAATACTCCCCAAGAGACCCAGTACTTC
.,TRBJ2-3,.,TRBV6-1,CASSSTGTVTDTQYF,TGTGCCAGCAGTTCTACAGGGACCGTCACAGATACGCAGTATTTT
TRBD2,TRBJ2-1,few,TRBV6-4,CASKAASGGNEQFF,TGTGCCAGCAAGGCGGCTAGCGGGGGGAATGAGCAGTTCTTC
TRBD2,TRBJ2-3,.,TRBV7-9,CASSRRGTSDTDTQYF,TGTGCCAGCAGCCGTCGTGGGACTAGCGACACAGATACGCAGTATTTT
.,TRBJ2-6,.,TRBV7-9,CASSSRGDRLDSGANVLTF,TGTGCCAGCAGCAGTCGGGGGGACAGGCTGGACTCTGGGGCCAACGTCCTGACTTTC
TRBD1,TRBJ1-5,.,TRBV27,CASGPIGTGREPQHF,TGTGCCAGCGGGCCCATCGGGACAGGGAGGGAGCCCCAGCATTTT
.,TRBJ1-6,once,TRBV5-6,CASSSKGAGTQSPLHF,TGTGCCAGCAGTTCTAAAGGGGCAGGGACACAATCACCCCTCCACTTT
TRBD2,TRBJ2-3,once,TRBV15,CATSRVLAGTDTQYF,TGTGCCACCAGCAGAGTACTAGCGGGCACAGATACGCAGTATTTT
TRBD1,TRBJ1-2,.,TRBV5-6,CASSLPPGQMYGYTF,TGTGCCAGCAGCTTGCCCCCGGGACAGATGTATGGCTACACCTTC
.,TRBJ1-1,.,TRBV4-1,CASSQETGLLNTEAFF,TGCGCCAGCAGCCAAGAAACAGGATTACTGAACACTGAAGCTTTCTTT
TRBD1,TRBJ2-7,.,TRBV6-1,CASSEALDRGGTYEQYF,TGTGCCAGCAGTGAAGCGTTGGACAGGGGGGGGACCTACGAGCAGTACTTC
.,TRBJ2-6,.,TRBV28,CATTVSGANVLTF,TGTGCCACGACAGTCTCTGGGGCCAACGTCCTGACTTTC
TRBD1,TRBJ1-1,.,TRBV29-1,CSVGQQGTAEAFF,TGCAGCGTTGGACAACAGGGGACGGCTGAAGCTTTCTTT